The present TCR beta chain was sequenced within a study of T cells in narcolepsy. The method was immunoSEQ multiplex PCR; TCRdb's version includes in-frame clones alone and lacks a portion of them. The sample records over 25,000 clones, 75% to 90% being singletons. This CDR3 has 15 residues. Germline V gives CDR1 SGHVS, CDR2 FNYEAQ. The V end lost 1 base, the J end lost 3 bases, and 13 bases lay between the germline ends. With respect to this clone: Antigen: not known.

Regarding the study as a whole: In some patient and control memory CD4+ samples, autoreactive clones were absent. Blood of same and different patients, but not healthy controls, reportedly held recurring autoreactive clonotypes.

The receptor comes from a human donor with narcolepsy. The sequencing input was CD45RA- memory CD4+ T cells from PBMCs. J is TRBJ2-7 and V is TRBV7-6; possibly TRBD1 for D (5 bases). The CDR3, as DNA: TGTGCCAGCAGCTTAGGTCCGACAGCCGACTACGAGCAGTACTTC. Its protein is CASSLGPTADYEQYF.